This T cell receptor (beta chain) was observed in a study of T cell clones after liver transplantation. In regard to this clone: The antigen is not known.

CDR1 SEHNR and CDR2 FQNEAQ come from the germline V gene (reference sequence). Trimming left V 4 bases short and J 0 bases short, with 10 bases between. The CDR3 has 15 residues. Points from the study as a whole: Rather than being deleted, graft donor-reactive T cells may have moved into the graft.

The table came from immunoSEQ multiplex PCR; TCRdb's copy has only in-frame clones and leaves some out. The sample lists about 47,000 clones, 85% to 90% seen once, with under 15% in the top ten. Sorting of unstimulated PBMCs yielded separate CD3+CD4+ and CD3+CD8+ fractions. The chain joins TRBV7-9 to TRBJ2-4; D unclear. This specimen was CD8+ T cells from blood, taken 12 months after liver transplant. This TCR came from a human patient who received a liver transplant. The T cells may partly be graft donor cells. CDR3 loop: CASSSTESAKNIQYF. CDR3 nucleotides: TGTGCCAGCAGCTCAACAGAGTCAGCCAAAAACATTCAGTACTTC.